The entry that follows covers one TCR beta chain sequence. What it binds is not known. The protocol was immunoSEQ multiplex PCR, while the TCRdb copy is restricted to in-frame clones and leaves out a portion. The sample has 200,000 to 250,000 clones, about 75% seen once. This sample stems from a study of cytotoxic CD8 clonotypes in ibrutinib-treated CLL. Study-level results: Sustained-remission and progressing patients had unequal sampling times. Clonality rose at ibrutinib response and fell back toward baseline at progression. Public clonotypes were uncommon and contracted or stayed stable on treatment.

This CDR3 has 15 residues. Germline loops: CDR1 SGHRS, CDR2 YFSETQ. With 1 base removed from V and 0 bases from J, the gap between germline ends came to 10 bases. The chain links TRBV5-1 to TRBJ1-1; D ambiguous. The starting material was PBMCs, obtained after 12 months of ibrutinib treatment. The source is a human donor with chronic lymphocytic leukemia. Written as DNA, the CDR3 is TGCGCCAGCAGCTTGTTGGGGTGGGTGAACACTGAAGCTTTCTTT. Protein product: CASSLLGWVNTEAFF.